This is a list of T cell receptor beta chains from one sample in a study of response to subunit inactivated influenza vaccine. MiXCR was run by TCRdb on the RT-PCR reads, yielding one entry per CDR3 protein. The sample carries 450,000 to 600,000 distinct CDR3 sequences, approximately 7.7% recorded once. The sequencing used PBMCs from blood, collected roughly 24 months after vaccination. These receptor sequences come from a man between 50 and 70 years old who received an inactivated influenza vaccine. Both conserved end residues are part of each CDR3.

v_call cdr3_aa
TRBV12-3/TRBV12-4 CASSTGPFYEQYF
TRBV7-2 CASTRTSGGAGYEQYF
TRBV5-6 CASSLMFQGRNEQFF
TRBV6-1 CASSEAGLELSYEQYF
TRBV6-2/TRBV6-3 CASNEGSHTQYF
TRBV20-1 CSAYQETFNNEQFF
TRBV28 CASSPSGGGSYEQYF
TRBV6-5 CASSYRARGDTQYF
TRBV12-3/TRBV12-4 CASSPLGVRKRYEQYF
TRBV27 CASSSTGDWGYTF
TRBV28 CASKRGGMETQYF
TRBV5-1 CASSAGQGPYEQYF
TRBV4-2 CASSQDRAGNSPLHF
TRBV4-3 CASSQDISGGETQYF
TRBV12-3/TRBV12-4 CASSLGSGHSSYNEQFF
TRBV24-1 CATSDPGQGLNQPQHF
TRBV15 CATSRALFANEQFF
TRBV28 CASSWTGIMGQPQHF
TRBV3-1 CASSPYGTSGVDTQYF
TRBV11-2 CASSSTSDWSGFSEQYF
TRBV5-1 CASSRGTVTYGYTF
TRBV9 CASSVDQGKTQYF
TRBV27 CASSSPGQPYNEQFF
TRBV25-1 CASIHPTGRGRVGTEAFF